These 17 T cell receptor beta chains share one sample of origin, sequenced in a study of blood T cell repertoires in COVID-19 (dated by TCRdb to about 2020). The library was prepared using the immunoSEQ multiplex PCR assay. Not all clones reach the TCRdb copy of this immuneACCESS table, which keeps in-frame sequences only. Checked studies attribute under half of the gap to unresolved V genes and leave the rest unexplained. The sample data list about 130,000 clones, and 80% to 95% of these were observed just once. Around 2.2% of the sample belongs to the ten largest clones. Sequenced sample: peripheral blood. These TCRs come from a man aged 45-65 years with COVID-19, enrolled during active disease.

The V call is TRBV6-5, the J call TRBJ2-1, with 7 positions matching TRBD2. The V segment lost 8 bases and the J segment 2 bases; nucleotides outside the gene matches: 3. Germline V gene data show CDR1 as MNHEY and CDR2 as SVGAGI. This CDR3 has 13 residues. This chain's CDR3 is CASRGEAYNEQFF. In nucleotides, the CDR3 is TGTGCCAGCCGGGGGGAGGCCTACAATGAGCAGTTCTTC.

The gene calls are TRBV7-6 and TRBJ2-5, with TRBD1 matching 7 bases. V lost 5 bases and J lost 0; bases outside the gene matches: 6. The germline gives CDR1 SGHVS, CDR2 FNYEAQ. This CDR3 has 15 amino acids. The DNA for the CDR3 is TGTGCCAGCAGCCCGAGACAGGGAAACCAAGAGACCCAGTACTTC. Residues: CASSPRQGNQETQYF.

The V call is TRBV4-3, the J call TRBJ2-1; a possible D gene is TRBD1 (5 bases). Trimming stripped 0 bases from V and 0 bases from J, with 12 bases between. Looked up from germline, CDR1 is LGHNA and CDR2 is YSLEER. The CDR3 is 17 residues long. The CDR3 sequence is CASSQDRGLSSYNEQFF. The CDR3 DNA reads as TGCGCCAGCAGCCAAGATAGGGGCTTAAGCTCCTACAATGAGCAGTTCTTC.

This chain connects TRBV6-2 or TRBV6-3 to TRBJ2-3, with TRBD2 matching over 9 bases. CDR3 length: 16 amino acids. Looked up from germline, CDR1 is MNHEY and CDR2 is SVGEGT. V was pared by 4 bases and J by 0 bases, with 5 bases of the junction left unmatched. The CDR3 DNA follows: TGTGCCAGCAGTTCACCTAGCGGGACAAGCACAGATACGCAGTATTTT. It specifies CASSSPSGTSTDTQYF.

This chain links TRBV19 with TRBJ2-7, with D tentatively TRBD1 (6 bases). V was clipped by 6 bases and J by 3 bases, with 12 bases between them. Germline V gene data show CDR1 as LNHDA and CDR2 as SQIVND (reference sequence). The CDR3 sequence is 13 residues long. The CDR3 coding sequence is TGTGCCAGTAGAGGACAGTCTAGCTACGAGCAGTACTTC. Protein sequence: CASRGQSSYEQYF.

V gene TRBV29-1 combines with J gene TRBJ1-2; perhaps TRBD1 as D (6 bases). Per germline, CDR1 SQVTM and CDR2 ANQGSEA. The CDR3 sequence is 13 residues long. Trimming removed 4 bases from V and 3 bases from J, with 12 bases in between. The CDR3: CSVGEGGHYGYTF. DNA for the CDR3: TGCAGCGTTGGAGAGGGGGGGCACTATGGCTACACCTTC. Combining the CDR3 with reference TRBV29-1 and TRBJ1-2 gives the whole variable domain SAVISQKPSRDICQRGTSLTIQCQVDSQVTMMFWYRQQPGQSLTLIATANQGSEATYESGFVIDKFPISRPNLTFSTLTVSNMSPEDSSIYLCSVGEGGHYGYTFGSGTRLTVV.

This rearrangement joins TRBV6-6 to TRBJ2-2, with 7 nucleotides matching TRBD2. The J segment lost 3 bases and the V segment lost 5 bases, leaving 12 bases of the junction unmatched. The CDR3 length is 17 residues. Germline V gene lookup returns CDR1 MNHNY and CDR2 SVGAGI (reference sequence). DNA of the CDR3: TGTGCCAGCAGTCAGGCCCGGGGAGGGAGGGACACCGGGGAGCTGTTTTTT. Amino acids: CASSQARGGRDTGELFF.

The chain combines TRBV11-2 with TRBJ1-6; D is perhaps TRBD1 (6 bases). Deletions cut 5 bases from V and 8 bases from J, with 16 bases between. The CDR3 runs to 15 residues. The V gene's germline CDR1 is SGHAT and CDR2 FQNNGV. The CDR3: CASSPARGNDSPLHF. Here the CDR3 DNA reads TGTGCCAGCAGCCCGGCTAGGGGGAATGATTCACCCCTCCACTTT.

This chain connects TRBV7-9 to TRBJ2-7, with 8 bases that match TRBD1. Germline CDR1 and CDR2: SEHNR and FQNEAQ (reference sequence). The trim removed 3 bases at V and 2 bases at J, leaving 3 bases unmatched. The CDR3 is 14 amino acids. The DNA of the CDR3 is TGTGCCAGCAGCTTCAGGACAGGGCCCTACGAGCAGTACTTC. As protein: CASSFRTGPYEQYF.

This clone was found once. The V gene is TRBV28, the J gene TRBJ2-7, with a weak D call TRBD2 (7 bases). CDR3 length equals 24 residues. V shed 3 bases and J shed 0 bases, with 39 bases lying between them. Germline loops: CDR1 MDHEN, CDR2 SYDVKM. The CDR3 nucleotides are TGTGCCAGCAGTTTTTTTCCACGCCGGGGGGCAGGGGACGCCACTATTGAAAGCTCCTACGAGCAGTACTTC. Encoded protein: CASSFFPRRGAGDATIESSYEQYF.

The chain combines TRBV7-8 with TRBJ1-2; possible D gene TRBD1, 6 bases. Trimming took 2 bases from V and 3 from J, leaving 10 bases between them. The CDR3 runs to 14 residues. Germline CDR1 SGHVS, CDR2 FQNEAQ. This chain's CDR3 is CASSLISGDYGYTF. The CDR3 DNA reads TGTGCCAGCAGCTTAATATCAGGGGACTATGGCTACACCTTC.

The chain joins TRBV10-3 to TRBJ2-1; 8 nucleotides align to TRBD2. The V segment lost 11 bases and the J segment 2 bases; nucleotides outside the gene matches: 8. The CDR3 totals 14 residues. Germline loops: CDR1 ENHRY, CDR2 SYGVKD. In nucleotides, the CDR3 is TGTGCCTCCAAAAGCGGGAGCCCCTACAATGAGCAGTTCTTC. Its translation: CASKSGSPYNEQFF.

The rearrangement links TRBV5-6 to TRBJ2-1, with TRBD2 as a possible D gene (6 bases). CDR3 length: 15 residues. Per germline, CDR1 SGHDT and CDR2 YYEEEE. V lost 7 bases and J lost 4, with 18 bases in between. CDR3 region: CASLESGEWYNEQFF. In DNA form, the CDR3 reads TGTGCCAGCCTTGAATCGGGAGAGTGGTACAATGAGCAGTTCTTC. Variable domain in full (rest from reference TRBV5-6 and TRBJ2-1): DAGVTQSPTHLIKTRGQQVTLRCSPKSGHDTVSWYQQALGQGPQFIFQYYEEEERQRGNFPDRFSGHQFPNYSSELNVNALLLGDSALYLCASLESGEWYNEQFFGPGTRLTVL.

The chain carries TRBV4-2 and TRBJ2-2; 10 bases fit TRBD1. CDR3 length equals 17 residues. With V trimmed by 5 bases and J by 3 bases, 9 bases remained unmatched. CDR1 and CDR2 (germline): LGHNA, YNFKEQ. The chain's CDR3 is CASSESPGQGYTGELFF. In nucleotides, the CDR3 is TGTGCCAGCAGCGAGAGTCCGGGACAGGGGTACACCGGGGAGCTGTTTTTT.

The rearrangement uses TRBV4-1 and TRBJ1-2; the match to TRBD1 covers 8 bases. V trimming: 4 bases; J trimming: 8 bases; junction bases outside the gene matches: 9. The CDR3 has 14 residues. Germline V gives CDR1 MGHRA, CDR2 YSYEKL. CDR3 sequence: CASSLYSGGEGYTF. The CDR3 DNA follows: TGCGCCAGCAGCCTGTACTCAGGGGGCGAAGGCTACACCTTC.

This clone was seen a single time. The V and J genes are TRBV5-1 and TRBJ2-7; TRBD1 matches 7 bases. Germline values: CDR1 SGHRS, CDR2 YFSETQ. V shed 5 bases and J 3 bases; nucleotides not matched to a gene: 2. CDR3 size: 12 residues. Written as DNA, the CDR3 is TGCGCCAGCAGGGGACAGTTCTACGAGCAGTACTTC. This sequence encodes CASRGQFYEQYF.

V and J are TRBV10-3 and TRBJ1-6; a weak D match, TRBD1 (6 bases). The ends were cut back, 6 bases at V and 0 bases at J, with 12 bases in the middle. CDR1 ENHRY and CDR2 SYGVKD come from the germline V gene. CDR3 length equals 16 residues. The CDR3 spells CAIREGQSSYNSPLHF. CDR3 sequence (DNA): TGTGCCATCAGGGAAGGACAGAGCTCCTATAATTCACCCCTCCACTTT.